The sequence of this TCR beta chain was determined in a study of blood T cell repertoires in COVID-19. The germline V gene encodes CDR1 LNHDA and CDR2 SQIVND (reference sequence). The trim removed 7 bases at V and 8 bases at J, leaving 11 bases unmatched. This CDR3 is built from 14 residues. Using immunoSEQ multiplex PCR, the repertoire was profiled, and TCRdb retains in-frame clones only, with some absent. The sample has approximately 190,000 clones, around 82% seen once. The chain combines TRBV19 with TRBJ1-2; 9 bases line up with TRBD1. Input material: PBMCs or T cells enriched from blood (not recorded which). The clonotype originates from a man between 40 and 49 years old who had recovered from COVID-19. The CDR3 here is CASTPDRGTRGYTF. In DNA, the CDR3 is TGTGCCAGTACTCCAGACAGGGGGACAAGGGGCTACACCTTC.